This T cell receptor (beta chain) was sequenced for a study of cytomegalovirus exposure and HLA in healthy donors. Whole-study results and caveats: Reported results showed that the classifier diagnosed cytomegalovirus status with high specificity and sensitivity. Researchers reported that three CMV-associated chains were confirmed in vitro as CMV antigen-specific. The tendency of first-cohort TCR clusters to co-occur in the roughly 130 validation repertoires emerged from a later analysis.

A note on this clone: The antigen remains undetermined.

The CDR3 is made up of 13 amino acids. Germline lookup yields CDR1 MNHNS and CDR2 SASEGT. The junction had 3 bases not matched to a gene; V was cut back by 4 bases and J by 6 bases. Data came from immunoSEQ multiplex PCR; TCRdb stores just in-frame clones and leaves some out. This sample yields roughly 330,000 clones, of which roughly 87% are seen a single time; approximately 1.2% belongs to the top ten. The donors were members of the validation cohort, which comprised 90 to 150 subjects and was separate from the first cohort of more than 500 subjects. The sequence came from a woman between 25 and 40 years old in good health and CMV-seropositive. Source material: PBMCs. The V and J genes are TRBV6-1 and TRBJ1-5, with 7 bases matching TRBD1. In DNA, the CDR3 is TGTGCCAGCAGTGCAACAGGGGTTCAGCCCCAGCATTTT. This translates into CASSATGVQPQHF.